This TCR beta chain was captured by sequencing in a study of blood T cell repertoires in COVID-19. Study overall: Acute and convalescent COVID-19 specimens originated in the United States, Italy and Spain. The cDNA or gDNA used as material had been derived from T cells, B-cell-depleted T cells, or PBMCs.

Methods used by the authors: From reference gene primer amplification, estimates of nucleated cell counts were derived. The repertoire was sequenced with immunoSEQ multiplex PCR; TCRdb's copy has only in-frame clones and lacks some. V, J and clone size are those of that table, while D and trimming were read from the DNA. The sample includes 250,000 to 350,000 clones, 89% seen only once; the top ten take 12%. Germline V CDR1 and CDR2: LNHDA, SQIVND (reference sequence). Trimming left V 3 bases short and J 4 bases short, with 9 bases between. This CDR3 contains 13 residues. The chain is built from TRBV19 and TRBJ1-2, with a possible D match to TRBD1 (5 bases). What was sequenced was peripheral blood. This TCR was sampled from a woman between 55 and 75 years old with acute or convalescent COVID-19. The CDR3 protein is CASSMGQLYGYTF. DNA of the CDR3: TGTGCCAGTAGTATGGGGCAGCTCTATGGCTACACCTTC. The variable domain in full, with the rest retrieved from reference TRBV19 and TRBJ1-2, is DGGITQSPKYLFRKEGQNVTLSCEQNLNHDAMYWYRQDPGQGLRLIYYSQIVNDFQKGDIAEGYSVSREKKESFPLTVTSAQKNPTAFYLCASSMGQLYGYTFGSGTRLTVV.